Listed here are 21 T cell receptor beta chains from one sample, sequenced in a study of shared clonotypes between healthy human individuals. Naive CD8 cells comprised CD45RO-negative, CCR7-positively selected cells, excluding terminally differentiated effector memory CD45RA+ cells. Data came from immunoSEQ multiplex PCR; TCRdb stores just in-frame clones and leaves some out. Counted here are under 850,000 clones, 85% to 95% occurring once; the ten biggest clones make up less than 25%. The sequenced sample was naive CD8+ T cells sorted from blood. These receptors originate from a young man in good health.

The V and J genes are TRBV25-1 and TRBJ2-1; unclear D gene. V was shortened by 4 bases and J by 5 bases, with 15 bases between the two germline ends. This CDR3 is built from 15 residues. From germline, CDR1 is MGHDK and CDR2 SYGVNS. CDR3 protein: CASSGYLEIDNEQFF. As DNA, the CDR3 is TGTGCCAGCAGTGGCTATCTCGAAATAGACAATGAGCAGTTCTTC.

This chain uses TRBV6-1 with TRBJ1-2; 8 nucleotides agree with TRBD1. V was pared by 7 bases and J by 3 bases, with 10 bases of the junction left unmatched. Looked up from germline, CDR1 is MNHNS and CDR2 is SASEGT. The CDR3 is made up of 15 amino acids. CDR3 sequence reads: CASIGQGWSYYGYTF. In nucleotides, the CDR3 is TGTGCCAGCATCGGACAGGGATGGTCCTACTATGGCTACACCTTC.

This clone was picked up a small number of times. The genes are TRBV7-6 and TRBJ2-2; 8 bases agree with TRBD1. The J segment lost 5 bases and the V segment lost 5 bases, leaving 7 bases of the junction unmatched. Germline CDR1 and CDR2: SGHVS and FNYEAQ. There are 15 residues in the CDR3. CDR3 in DNA: TGTGCCAGCAGCAACGGACAGGGAGATACCGGGGAGCTGTTTTTT. Residues: CASSNGQGDTGELFF.

This clone was counted once. The V call is TRBV7-3, the J call TRBJ2-7; 15 bases line up with TRBD2. This CDR3 is built from 16 residues. From germline, CDR1 is SGHTA and CDR2 FQGTGA. The V gene end was trimmed by 4 bases and the J gene end by 2 bases; junction bases not matched to a gene: 3. Here the CDR3 DNA reads TGTGCCAGCAGCTCGGGACTAGCGGGAGGCACCTACGAGCAGTACTTC. Its translation: CASSSGLAGGTYEQYF.

The chain is built from TRBV7-8 and TRBJ2-5; a possible D gene is TRBD2 (7 bases). CDR1 is SGHVS and CDR2 is FQNEAQ in the germline V gene. The CDR3 length is 18 residues. The V and J ends lost 8 bases and 5 bases respectively, with 30 bases between them. Here the CDR3 DNA reads TGTGCCAGCCGGGACAATTTCAAGAGGGAGGGACTCCCGGAGACCCAGTACTTC. Its protein product is CASRDNFKREGLPETQYF.

As to this clone: Other DNA sequences in this sample translate to the same CDR3. This chain connects TRBV6-1 to TRBJ2-7, with D hard to call. The CDR3 has 11 residues. Germline CDR1 is MNHNS and CDR2 is SASEGT. Trimming took off 3 bases at V and 3 bases at J, with 3 bases between the two ends. The CDR3 DNA is TGTGCCAGCAGTGAGAGCTACGAGCAGTACTTC. Its translation is CASSESYEQYF.

The CDR3 protein is CASSLRGMSSYNEQFF. For the CDR3, the DNA is TGTGCCAGCAGCTTAAGGGGGATGAGCTCCTACAATGAGCAGTTCTTC. The chain employs TRBV11-3 and TRBJ2-1, with D maybe TRBD1 (6 bases). The CDR3 consists of 16 residues. Trimming stripped 2 bases from V and 0 bases from J, with 11 bases between. Germline V CDR1 and CDR2: SGHNT, YENEEA. Using reference TRBV11-3 and TRBJ2-1 for the parts outside the CDR3, the full variable domain is EAGVVQSPRYKIIEKKQPVAFWCNPISGHNTLYWYLQNLGQGPELLIRYENEEAVDDSQLPKDRFSAERLKGVDSTLKIQPAELGDSAVYLCASSLRGMSSYNEQFFGPGTRLTVL.

The chain uses TRBV27 and TRBJ2-3; no reliable D call. Germline V gene sequence: CDR1 MNHEY, CDR2 SMNVEV (reference sequence). Trimming cost V 8 bases and J 5 bases, with 11 bases left between them. The CDR3 covers 12 residues. The CDR3 nucleotides are TGTGCCAGCGGGTTGCTTCAAGATACGCAGTATTTT. Amino acids: CASGLLQDTQYF.

This chain connects TRBV4-2 to TRBJ2-1, with D possibly being TRBD1 (5 bases). Germline lookup yields CDR1 LGHNA and CDR2 YNFKEQ. V shed 0 bases and J shed 0 bases, with 12 bases lying between them. The length of the CDR3 is 17 residues. The CDR3 here is CASSQDPSRASYNEQFF. DNA of the CDR3: TGTGCCAGCAGCCAAGACCCGAGCAGGGCCTCCTACAATGAGCAGTTCTTC.

The chain recombines TRBV5-1 with TRBJ2-1, with 7 bases aligning to TRBD2. Germline V gene data show CDR1 as SGHRS and CDR2 as YFSETQ. The CDR3 totals 16 residues. With 2 bases clipped from V and 8 bases from J, the junction kept 13 bases outside the gene matches. CDR3 DNA: TGCGCCAGCAGCTTACCTAGGGCGGGAGTGTCGTATGAGCAGTTCTTC. It yields the protein CASSLPRAGVSYEQFF.

This chain joins TRBV21-1 and TRBJ2-2; TRBD2, the table's D call, was not compared with the DNA. TRBV21-1 is shown as a pseudogene. The CDR3 totals 14 residues. Here the CDR3 DNA reads TGTGCCAGCAGCAGACGGAGGGAGACCGGGGAGCTGTTTTTT. Translated, it gives CASSRRRETGELFF.

This clone has a single count. Because the CDR3's place on the DNA is in doubt, the DNA is left out and the CDR3 is given as listed by TCRdb. The chain combines TRBV2 with TRBJ2-7; the table names TRBD2, a call not compared with the DNA. The CDR3 numbers 19 amino acids, ends counted. The V gene's germline CDR1 is SNHLY and CDR2 FYNNEI. This CDR3 is CASSTSAITSGRAPYEQYF.

This chain uses TRBV7-9 with TRBJ2-2, with a possible D match to TRBD1 (6 bases). CDR1 is SEHNR and CDR2 is FQNEAQ in the germline V gene (reference sequence). This CDR3 comprises 16 residues. Trimming took 3 bases from V and 1 from J, leaving 12 bases between them. This chain's CDR3 is CASSFQGTRNTGELFF. CDR3 nucleotides: TGTGCCAGCAGCTTTCAGGGGACCAGGAACACCGGGGAGCTGTTTTTT.

The CDR3: CASSATGQGGNEQFF. CDR3 DNA sequence: TGTGCCAGCAGTGCGACAGGGCAGGGGGGCAATGAGCAGTTCTTC. The chain carries TRBV6-5 and TRBJ2-1, with D possibly TRBD1 on 7 matching bases. V lost 5 bases to trimming and J lost 6 bases, with 17 bases between them. Germline V lookup: CDR1 MNHEY, CDR2 SVGAGI. This CDR3 is built from 15 residues.

The chain couples TRBV18 to TRBJ1-4; possibly TRBD1 for D (6 bases). V was pared by 2 bases and J by 8 bases, with 15 bases between. The V gene's germline CDR1 is KGHSH and CDR2 LQKENI. CDR3 length: 15 amino acids. The CDR3 region has the DNA TGTGCCAGCTCACCATCACAGGGTTTGGAAGAAAAACTGTTTTTT. Translating gives CASSPSQGLEEKLFF.

The rearrangement uses TRBV6-1 and TRBJ1-2; D uncertain. The germline V gene has CDR1 MNHNS and CDR2 SASEGT. CDR3 size: 13 residues. V lost 7 bases and J lost 0, with 9 bases in between. CDR3 sequence reads: CASITGPNYGYTF. The CDR3, as DNA: TGTGCCAGCATCACCGGGCCTAACTATGGCTACACCTTC.

The chain links TRBV27 to TRBJ2-7; 9 nucleotides align to TRBD2. This CDR3 has 14 amino acids. Germline V gene lookup returns CDR1 MNHEY and CDR2 SMNVEV (reference sequence). The J segment lost 4 bases and the V segment lost 4 bases, leaving 5 bases of the junction unmatched. The CDR3 DNA is TGTGCCAGCAGTTCAGCGGGAGGCCTTTACGAGCAGTACTTC. This translates into CASSSAGGLYEQYF.

The J gene is TRBJ2-7, the V gene TRBV7-9, with 8 bases fitting TRBD1. The length of the CDR3 is 16 residues. The junction had 15 bases not matched to a gene; V was cut back by 6 bases and J by 5 bases. Germline CDR1 reads SEHNR; CDR2 reads FQNEAQ (reference sequence). CDR3: CASSFHPQGATHEQYF. The CDR3 nucleotides are TGTGCCAGCAGTTTCCACCCCCAGGGGGCAACCCACGAGCAGTACTTC.

The chain recombines TRBV29-1 with TRBJ2-1; D not resolved. The CDR3 runs to 11 residues. Germline V CDR1 and CDR2: SQVTM, ANQGSEA. Deletions cut 4 bases from V and 8 bases from J, with 9 bases between. The CDR3 reads CSVGAGDEQFF. CDR3 in DNA: TGCAGCGTTGGGGCTGGCGATGAGCAGTTCTTC.

This clone has just one count. The gene calls are TRBV14 and TRBJ2-2; the match to TRBD1 covers 7 bases. Germline V gene data show CDR1 as SGHDN and CDR2 as FVKESK. The V and J ends lost 3 bases and 2 bases, in that order; junction bases with no gene match: 6. The CDR3 has 16 residues. The CDR3, as DNA: TGTGCCAGCAGCCACGAGACAGGGAGAAACACCGGGGAGCTGTTTTTT. Amino acid sequence: CASSHETGRNTGELFF.

This rearrangement joins TRBV7-8 to TRBJ1-1; D uncertain. CDR1 is SGHVS and CDR2 is FQNEAQ in the germline V gene. The germline V and J ends were trimmed by 0 bases and 4 bases, with 12 bases remaining between them. This CDR3 is built from 15 residues. The CDR3 reads CASSLAVSGGTEAFF. The CDR3 DNA reads TGTGCCAGCAGCTTAGCGGTTTCGGGTGGCACTGAAGCTTTCTTT.